A single sample is the source of the 10 T cell receptor beta chains below, sequenced in a study of Graves' ophthalmopathy and Graves' hyperthyroidism. RNA transcripts yielded amplified TCR beta CDR3 regions. The first round was an RT-PCR with HTBI primers, and the second round was a multiplex PCR. Each CDR3 protein is one row after TCRdb ran MiXCR on the multiplex PCR reads. The data show under 800,000 distinct CDR3 sequences, approximately 21% seen once. Sequencing was carried out using peripheral blood. The receptors derive from a woman in her late teens or twenties with stable Graves' hyperthyroidism. Some clones in this sample may be carry-over from other donors' samples.

The chain has TRBV19 and TRBJ1-5; a possible D gene is TRBD1 (6 bases). The CDR3 spans 14 residues. V gave up 1 base and J gave up 5 bases, with 9 bases separating them. CDR1 is LNHDA and CDR2 is SQIVND in the germline V gene (reference sequence). CDR3 residues: CASSIAGADQPQHF. Here the CDR3 DNA reads TGTGCCAGTAGTATAGCGGGGGCGGATCAGCCCCAGCATTTT.

The chain carries TRBV3-1 and TRBJ2-7; TRBD2 matches at 9 bases. V dropped 0 bases and J dropped 7; count of bases not matched to a gene: 7. In germline, CDR1 is LGHDT, CDR2 YNNKEL (reference sequence). The CDR3 length is 15 residues. This CDR3 is CASSQDLSGGREQYF. CDR3 in DNA: TGTGCCAGCAGCCAAGATCTTAGCGGGGGCCGGGAGCAGTACTTC.

This clonotype was seen many times. This chain joins TRBV6-4 and TRBJ2-5; TRBD1 aligns across 8 bases. V was clipped by 0 bases and J by 5 bases; unmatched bases: 5. The CDR3 spans 15 residues. Germline V CDR1 and CDR2: MRHNA, SNTAGT. CDR3 DNA: TGTGCCAGCAGTGACTCCCCAGGGGGCGTCGAGACCCAGTACTTC. Translating gives CASSDSPGGVETQYF.

V usage is TRBV12-3 or TRBV12-4 and J usage is TRBJ2-6; D not certain. This CDR3 is 15 amino acids long. V was clipped by 6 bases and J by 1 base, with 10 bases between them. The CDR3 bases are TGTGCCAGCAGCCCCCTTGAGTCTGGGGCCAACGTCCTGACTTTC. Its translation is CASSPLESGANVLTF.

In this sample, this clonotype turned up a few times. The chain has TRBV30 and TRBJ2-5; D unresolved. Trimming took off 0 bases at V and 0 bases at J, with 8 bases between the two ends. The V gene's germline CDR1 is GTSNPN and CDR2 SVGIG (reference sequence). This CDR3 has 14 residues. DNA for the CDR3: TGTGCCTGGAGTGTACTGAGAAACCAAGAGACCCAGTACTTC. Its translation is CAWSVLRNQETQYF. The whole variable domain, filled in from reference TRBV30 and TRBJ2-5, reads SQTIHQWPATLVQPVGSPLSLECTVEGTSNPNLYWYRQAAGRGLQLLFYSVGIGQISSEVPQNLSASRPQDRQFILSSKKLLLSDSGFYLCAWSVLRNQETQYFGPGTRLLVL.

This sequence joins TRBV5-6 and TRBJ2-7; TRBD1 matches 11 bases. The CDR3 contains 16 residues. The junction had 13 bases not matched to a gene; V was cut back by 4 bases and J by 7 bases. Germline loops: CDR1 SGHDT, CDR2 YYEEEE. This CDR3 reads CASSQEITGTGGEQYF. The CDR3, as DNA: TGTGCCAGCAGCCAAGAAATCACCGGGACAGGGGGAGAGCAGTACTTC.

This clonotype occurred a few times. In DNA, the CDR3 is TGTGCCAGCAGCTTAGACGTAGTGGGAGTCTACGAGCAGTACTTC. Translating gives CASSLDVVGVYEQYF. V and J are TRBV11-2 and TRBJ2-7; a possible D gene is TRBD2 (5 bases). Germline-derived CDR1 and CDR2 are SGHAT and FQNNGV. The CDR3 has 15 amino acids. V was pared by 0 bases and J by 3 bases, with 12 bases between.

The sample holds many counts of this clonotype. The genes are TRBV24-1 and TRBJ1-2, with a tentative D call TRBD1 (5 bases). The germline V and J ends were trimmed by 1 base and 4 bases, with 9 bases remaining between them. The CDR3 runs 14 residues. Germline loops: CDR1 KGHDR, CDR2 SFDVKD. This chain's CDR3 is CATSDFDSSYGYTF. CDR3 DNA: TGTGCCACCAGTGATTTTGACAGCAGCTATGGCTACACCTTC.

This clonotype was seen at least ten times. The V call is TRBV7-2, the J call TRBJ2-5; D uncertain. CDR3 length equals 14 residues. The germline CDR1 and CDR2 sequences are SGHTA and FQGNSA. Between the trimmed V and J ends, which lost 1 base and 7 bases, there was a span of 13 bases. The CDR3 DNA reads TGTGCCAGCAGCTTAGAAGCCATAAGAGGGACCCAGTACTTC. Its protein product is CASSLEAIRGTQYF.

This clonotype was picked up many times. V gene TRBV20-1 combines with J gene TRBJ1-6; D is perhaps TRBD1 (5 bases). The CDR3 is 14 amino acids. Per germline, CDR1 DFQATT and CDR2 SNEGSKA (reference sequence). V was shortened by 6 bases and J by 7 bases, with 16 bases between the two germline ends. The CDR3 here is CSASAGSVNSPLHF. The CDR3 DNA is TGCAGTGCAAGTGCAGGGAGCGTAAATTCACCCCTCCACTTT.